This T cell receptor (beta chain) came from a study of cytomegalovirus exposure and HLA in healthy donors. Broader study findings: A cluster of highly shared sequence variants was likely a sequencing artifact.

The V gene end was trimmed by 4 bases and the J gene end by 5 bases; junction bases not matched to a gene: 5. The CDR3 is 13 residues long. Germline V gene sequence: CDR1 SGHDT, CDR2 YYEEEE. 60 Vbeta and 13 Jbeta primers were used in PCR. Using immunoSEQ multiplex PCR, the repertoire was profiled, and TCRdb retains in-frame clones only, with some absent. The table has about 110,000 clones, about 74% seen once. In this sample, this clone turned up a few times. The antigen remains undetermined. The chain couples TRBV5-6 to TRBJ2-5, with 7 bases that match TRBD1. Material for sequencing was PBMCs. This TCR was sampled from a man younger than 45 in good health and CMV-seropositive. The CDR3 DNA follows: TGTGCCAGCAGCCCGACAGGGTTGGAGACCCAGTACTTC. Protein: CASSPTGLETQYF.